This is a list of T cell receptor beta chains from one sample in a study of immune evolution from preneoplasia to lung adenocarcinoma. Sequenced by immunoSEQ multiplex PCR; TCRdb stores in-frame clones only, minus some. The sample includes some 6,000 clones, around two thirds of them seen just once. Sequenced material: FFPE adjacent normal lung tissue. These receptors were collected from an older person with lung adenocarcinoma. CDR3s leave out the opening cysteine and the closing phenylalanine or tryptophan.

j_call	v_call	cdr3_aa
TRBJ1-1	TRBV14	ASSQAPGTF
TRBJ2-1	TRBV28	ASSLSYNEQF
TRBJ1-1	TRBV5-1	ASSLGGGRLNTEAF
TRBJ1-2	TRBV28	ASSFTGVNYGYT
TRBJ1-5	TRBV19	ASNRFNQPQH
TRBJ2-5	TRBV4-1	ASSRLQGVGAQETQY
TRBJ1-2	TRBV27	ASRRTGGERRGYT
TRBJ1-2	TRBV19	ASSIGSANYGYT
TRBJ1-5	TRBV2	ASREGMGPQH
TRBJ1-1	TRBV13	ASSRGTGRVDTEAF
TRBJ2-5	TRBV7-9	ASSLSSSRDIEQY